What follows are 15 T cell receptor beta chains derived from one specimen sequenced in a study of T cells after posttransplantation cyclophosphamide. TCRdb's table, derived via immunoSEQ multiplex PCR, lists solely in-frame clones and lacks some. Recorded here are roughly 45,000 clones, none singletons. Sequenced: PBMCs. These receptors all stem from a man aged 40-50 years in good health, CMV-negative, and a related stem cell transplant donor.

This clone appeared many times. The chain has TRBV12-5 and TRBJ1-3; TRBD1 matches at 8 bases. The CDR3 runs to 19 residues. The V gene's germline CDR1 is LGHNT and CDR2 FRNRAP. J was trimmed by 2 bases and V by 0 bases; bases with no gene match: 12. The DNA of the CDR3 is TGTGCTAGTGGTTTGGTACGGGGGACAGGCGACTTAACTGGAAACACCATATATTTT. Its translation: CASGLVRGTGDLTGNTIYF.

The chain recombines TRBV6-6 with TRBJ1-4; no clear D. Germline CDR1 MNHNY, CDR2 SVGAGI (reference sequence). The germline V and J ends were trimmed by 5 bases and 0 bases, with 4 bases remaining between them. The CDR3 consists of 13 residues. The CDR3 DNA reads TGTGCCAGCAGTCCAGCAACTAATGAAAAACTGTTTTTT. It codes for CASSPATNEKLFF.

The table lists this clone with many counts. This chain uses TRBV2 with TRBJ1-1, with D uncertain. The V end was cut by 3 bases, the J end by 11 bases, with 13 bases between. The germline gives CDR1 SNHLY, CDR2 FYNNEI. The CDR3 has 12 residues. The CDR3 DNA is TGTGCCAGCAGTGACCGGTCCGAAGAGGCTTTCTTT. This codes for CASSDRSEEAFF.

There are many counts of this clone. The rearrangement joins TRBV7-2 to TRBJ2-3, with a possible D match to TRBD2 (5 bases). Germline V gene lookup returns CDR1 SGHTA and CDR2 FQGNSA. The CDR3 is made up of 13 amino acids. Trimming stripped 5 bases from V and 8 bases from J, with 14 bases between. CDR3 DNA: TGTGCCAGCAGCGAATTAGCGAGGGTTACGCAGTATTTT. Its protein is CASSELARVTQYF.

This clone was observed many times. The gene calls are TRBV29-1 and TRBJ2-2; TRBD1 agrees at 7 bases. With V trimmed by 5 bases and J by 4 bases, 7 bases remained unmatched. This CDR3 region has 14 residues. The germline CDR1 and CDR2 sequences are SQVTM and ANQGSEA. CDR3 amino acids: CSVTRQGGTGELFF. The CDR3 nucleotides read TGCAGCGTTACCCGACAGGGTGGCACCGGGGAGCTGTTTTTT.

Ten or more counts support this clone. This chain uses TRBV28 with TRBJ2-1, with TRBD2 identical over 11 bases. The CDR3 consists of 19 residues. Unmatched junction bases numbered 14, after V lost 5 bases and J lost 2 bases. Germline-derived CDR1 and CDR2 are MDHEN and SYDVKM. For the CDR3, the DNA is TGTGCCAGCAGTCCGGGACTAGCGGCACCGTGGGCGACCTACAATGAGCAGTTCTTC. Its translation is CASSPGLAAPWATYNEQFF.

The table lists this clone with many counts. The chain has TRBV6-1 and TRBJ1-5, with D perhaps TRBD1 (5 bases). The CDR3 extends over 15 amino acids. V shed 6 bases and J shed 7 bases, with 19 bases lying between them. The germline gives CDR1 MNHNS, CDR2 SASEGT. CDR3 in DNA: TGTGCCAGCAGCGGAGCGATCGGGGGGAGGCAGCCCCAGCATTTT. This codes for CASSGAIGGRQPQHF.

This clone was counted between two and nine times. The V gene is TRBV6-5, the J gene TRBJ1-3; the D is unclear. V was clipped by 5 bases and J by 8 bases, with 16 bases between them. Looked up from germline, CDR1 is MNHEY and CDR2 is SVGAGI. This CDR3 is 14 amino acids long. The CDR3 region is CASSEVVYVDTIYF. CDR3 in DNA: TGTGCCAGCAGTGAAGTAGTTTATGTCGACACCATATATTTT.

This clone was seen at least ten times. The gene calls are TRBV29-1 and TRBJ2-2; tentative D call: TRBD2 (5 bases). Germline V gives CDR1 SQVTM, CDR2 ANQGSEA. This CDR3 region has 13 residues. V was cut by 7 bases and J by 1 base, with 10 bases left in between. CDR3 sequence reads: CSAGGGNTGELFF. The CDR3 coding sequence is TGCAGCGCTGGAGGAGGGAACACCGGGGAGCTGTTTTTT.

V is TRBV6-1 and J is TRBJ2-5; a possible D gene is TRBD1 (6 bases). Trimming stripped 3 bases from V and 11 bases from J, with 16 bases between. CDR1 is MNHNS and CDR2 is SASEGT in the germline V gene. The CDR3 covers 13 residues. The CDR3 DNA is TGTGCCAGCAGTGACCAAAACAGGGTTGGGCAGTACTTC. Residues: CASSDQNRVGQYF.

A few counts support this clone. The DNA for the CDR3 is TGTGCCAGCAGTTACAGACGGGGAGGGGAGCTGTTTTTT. Its protein is CASSYRRGGELFF. V is TRBV6-6 and J is TRBJ2-2; the D gene is possibly TRBD2 (5 bases). The CDR3 loop spans 13 amino acids. CDR1 and CDR2 (germline): MNHNY, SVGAGI (reference sequence). V lost 2 bases, J lost 8 bases, and 9 bases lay in between.

This clone showed up many times. V is TRBV5-1 and J is TRBJ2-7, with D uncertain. This CDR3 is built from 13 residues. The germline V and J ends were trimmed by 4 bases and 0 bases, with 8 bases remaining between them. CDR1 is SGHRS, CDR2 YFSETQ, per germline. The CDR3 sequence: CASSVTVSYEQYF. The CDR3 DNA is TGCGCCAGCAGCGTAACGGTCTCCTACGAGCAGTACTTC.

This clone has a count of ten or more. The chain has TRBV16 and TRBJ1-2; TRBD1 is a possible D gene (5 bases). CDR3 length: 15 residues. The germline V gene has CDR1 KGHSY and CDR2 FQNENV. V lost 8 bases to trimming and J lost 4 bases, with 20 bases between them. The CDR3 reads CASLPDIESLYGYTF. The CDR3 DNA is TGTGCCAGCCTGCCGGACATAGAAAGCCTCTATGGCTACACCTTC.

This clone occurred many times. CDR3 sequence: CASSLAPPYNEQFF. The CDR3 bases are TGTGCCAGCAGTTTGGCTCCCCCCTACAATGAGCAGTTCTTC. V is TRBV28 and J is TRBJ2-1, with D uncertain. The CDR3 extends over 14 amino acids. The ends were cut back, 3 bases at V and 2 bases at J, with 8 bases in the middle. The germline V gene has CDR1 MDHEN and CDR2 SYDVKM.

This clone was seen many times. This chain joins TRBV7-9 and TRBJ2-5; unclear D gene. Germline V gene sequence: CDR1 SEHNR, CDR2 FQNEAQ (reference sequence). V was pared by 3 bases and J by 3 bases, with 8 bases between. The CDR3 is made up of 13 amino acids. This CDR3 is CASSLYTEETQYF. CDR3 bases: TGTGCCAGCAGCTTGTATACAGAAGAGACCCAGTACTTC.